The sequence of this T cell receptor beta chain was determined in a study of somatic mutations in cytotoxic T cells in rheumatoid arthritis. Across the whole study: Flow-sorting brought some V beta antibody-stained T-cell populations to nearly 100% purity, V beta1+ cells sequenced for TCRB among them. Regarding the study as a whole: Of approximately 70 patients, about eight had a largest CD8+ clone that exceeded 20% of CD8+ cells.

Details on this clone: Its antigen is not identified.

After removal of 5 bases from V and 8 bases from J, the junction contained 4 bases not matched to a gene. The CDR3 is made up of 13 amino acids. The germline V gene encodes CDR1 SQVTM and CDR2 ANQGSEA. Measured with immunoSEQ multiplex PCR; TCRdb has only the in-frame clones, and not every one. The sample contains 20,000 to 25,000 clones, roughly 80% of which appear only once. Sequencing was carried out using CD8+ T cells sorted from blood. The sequence came from an adult with rheumatoid arthritis. V usage is TRBV29-1 and J usage is TRBJ1-4; 11 bases match TRBD1. CDR3 nucleotides: TGCAGCGTTTGGACAGGGGGCAGGGAAAAACTGTTTTTT. As protein: CSVWTGGREKLFF.